Shown below are 21 T cell receptor beta chains from a single sample sequenced in a study of T cell repertoires in cytomegalovirus infection. TCRdb re-called the reads with MiXCR, one entry per CDR3 protein. The sample shows hundreds of thousands of distinct CDR3 sequences, approximately 10% of them seen only once. The sequenced sample was PBMCs. The receptors here all came from a human donor in good health (CMV status not recorded). Some clones in this sample may be carry-over from other donors' samples.

This clonotype has ten or more counts. V usage is TRBV7-9 and J usage is TRBJ1-1; the D gene is possibly TRBD1 (5 bases). CDR1 and CDR2 (germline): SEHNR, FQNEAQ (reference sequence). V lost 5 bases and J 3 bases, leaving 10 bases between the germline ends. The CDR3 totals 13 residues. Written as DNA, the CDR3 is TGTGCCAGCAGCCCGACAGTCCACACTGAAGCTTTCTTT. It is translated as CASSPTVHTEAFF.

In this sample, this clonotype turned up a few times. The chain employs TRBV28 and TRBJ2-5, with TRBD1 matching over 9 bases. The V gene end was trimmed by 3 bases and the J gene end by 6 bases; junction bases not matched to a gene: 11. The germline gives CDR1 MDHEN, CDR2 SYDVKM. The CDR3 length is 16 residues. CDR3: CASSFSGTGKGKTQYF. As DNA, the CDR3 is TGTGCCAGCAGTTTCTCAGGGACAGGGAAAGGGAAGACCCAGTACTTC.

The chain carries TRBV12-5 and TRBJ1-3; D ambiguous. The CDR3 consists of 15 residues. Germline lookup yields CDR1 LGHNT and CDR2 FRNRAP. Trimming removed 2 bases at V and 2 bases at J, with 10 bases between. Here the CDR3 reads CASGLWGGTGNTIYF. CDR3 coding DNA: TGTGCTAGTGGTTTGTGGGGAGGGACTGGAAACACCATATATTTT.

The table lists this clonotype with many counts. The chain employs TRBV7-2 and TRBJ2-1; the D gene is possibly TRBD1 (6 bases). Germline V gene lookup returns CDR1 SGHTA and CDR2 FQGNSA. The germline V and J ends were trimmed by 6 bases and 0 bases, with 12 bases remaining between them. CDR3 size: 15 residues. The CDR3: CASRWTASSYNEQFF. CDR3 coding DNA: TGTGCCAGCAGATGGACAGCCAGCTCCTACAATGAGCAGTTCTTC. The entire variable domain, with the rest obtained from reference TRBV7-2 and TRBJ2-1, is as follows: GAGVSQSPSNKVTEKGKDVELRCDPISGHTALYWYRQSLGQGLEFLIYFQGNSAPDKSGLPSDRFSAERTGGSVSTLTIQRTQQEDSAVYLCASRWTASSYNEQFFGPGTRLTVL.

The chain couples TRBV20-1 to TRBJ2-5; D tentatively fits TRBD1 or TRBD2 (5 bases each). Germline CDR1 and CDR2: DFQATT and SNEGSKA (reference sequence). The CDR3 has 16 residues. V lost 0 bases to trimming and J lost 1 base, with 15 bases between them. CDR3 bases: TGCAGTGCTAGAGATAGGTGGGGGATCTGCCAAGAGACCCAGTACTTC. Its translation: CSARDRWGICQETQYF.

This clonotype occurred many times. V and J are TRBV7-2 and TRBJ2-2; D is undetermined. V dropped 5 bases and J dropped 6 bases, with 10 bases sitting between them. This CDR3 comprises 13 residues. Per the germline V gene, CDR1 is SGHTA and CDR2 is FQGNSA. The DNA for the CDR3 is TGTGCCAGCAGCGGTATCCCGGCCGGGGAGCTGTTTTTT. The encoded protein is CASSGIPAGELFF.

The sample holds many counts of this clonotype. The chain combines TRBV7-2 with TRBJ2-1; TRBD1 matches 10 bases. This CDR3 contains 15 residues. Germline V gene sequence: CDR1 SGHTA, CDR2 FQGNSA. The ends lost 5 bases at V and 9 bases at J; junction bases unmatched: 10. CDR3 in DNA: TGTGCCAGCAGCAGACCGGGACAGGGGAGGGGTGAGCAGTTCTTC. It translates to CASSRPGQGRGEQFF.

Notes on this clonotype: A much larger clone lies one base from this, so it may be a read error. This chain joins TRBV6-6 and TRBJ2-2, with D uncertain. The CDR3 extends over 15 amino acids. Trimming took off 6 bases at V and 2 bases at J, with 13 bases between the two ends. The germline V gene has CDR1 MNHNY and CDR2 SVGAGI (reference sequence). The CDR3 nucleotides read TGTGCCAGCAGGACCCCCCACACTAACACCGGGGAGCTGTTTTTT. Amino acid sequence: CASRTPHTNTGELFF.

The chain uses TRBV20-1 and TRBJ2-5, with 7 bases aligning to TRBD1. Germline values: CDR1 DFQATT, CDR2 SNEGSKA (reference sequence). CDR3 length: 14 residues. V was pared by 4 bases and J by 4 bases, with 9 bases of the junction left unmatched. The CDR3 DNA reads as TGCAGTGCTACACAGGGACAGCGAGGAGAGACCCAGTACTTC. Translated: CSATQGQRGETQYF.

The chain joins TRBV6-4 to TRBJ2-3; a weak D match, TRBD1 (6 bases). Germline values: CDR1 MRHNA, CDR2 SNTAGT. The V and J ends lost 0 bases and 1 base respectively, with 11 bases between them. This CDR3 has 16 amino acids. The CDR3 here is CASSDSGHRGTDTQYF. The CDR3 DNA reads as TGTGCCAGCAGTGACTCGGGACATCGAGGCACAGATACGCAGTATTTT.

This clonotype has a handful of counts. V gene TRBV2 combines with J gene TRBJ2-7; D unclear. V lost 6 bases and J 4 bases, leaving 4 bases between the germline ends. The germline V gene has CDR1 SNHLY and CDR2 FYNNEI. The CDR3 contains 10 residues. CDR3 region: CASSSYEQYV. The CDR3 DNA follows: TGTGCCAGCAGCTCTTACGAGCAGTACGTC.

This clonotype was detected only a few times. The V and J genes are TRBV20-1 and TRBJ1-1, with 7 nucleotides matching TRBD1. Germline lookup yields CDR1 DFQATT and CDR2 SNEGSKA (reference sequence). J was trimmed by 1 base and V by 3 bases; bases with no gene match: 11. CDR3 length: 16 amino acids. This chain's CDR3 is CSASPGDRASNTEAFF. In nucleotides, the CDR3 is TGCAGTGCTAGTCCAGGCGACAGGGCCTCGAACACTGAAGCTTTCTTT.

Ten or more counts support this clonotype. This chain joins TRBV18 and TRBJ1-1; D ambiguous. V was trimmed by 1 base and J by 1 base, leaving 10 bases between them. Looked up from germline, CDR1 is KGHSH and CDR2 is LQKENI. The CDR3 extends over 15 amino acids. CDR3 residues: CASSPLSQTNTEAFF. DNA of the CDR3: TGTGCCAGCTCACCACTTAGCCAGACGAACACTGAAGCTTTCTTT.

By proportion, this clonotype is large. The genes are TRBV20-1 and TRBJ2-2, with no clear D. The CDR3 is 14 residues long. V dropped 6 bases and J dropped 4 bases, with 15 bases sitting between them. Germline V lookup: CDR1 DFQATT, CDR2 SNEGSKA (reference sequence). CDR3 sequence: CSASAVPGTGELFF. DNA for the CDR3: TGCAGTGCGTCGGCGGTCCCGGGCACCGGGGAGCTGTTTTTT.

This clonotype was seen ten or more times. The chain couples TRBV28 to TRBJ2-6, with D unresolved. The V end was cut by 6 bases, the J end by 0 bases, with 3 bases between. This CDR3 contains 13 residues. The germline V gene encodes CDR1 MDHEN and CDR2 SYDVKM. The CDR3 region is CASSNSGANVLTF. Here the CDR3 DNA reads TGTGCCAGCAGCAACTCTGGGGCCAACGTCCTGACTTTC.

In its sample, this clonotype was seen many times. The rearrangement links TRBV28 to TRBJ1-1; D is perhaps TRBD1 (5 bases). Germline lookup yields CDR1 MDHEN and CDR2 SYDVKM. V dropped 3 bases and J dropped 3 bases, with 8 bases sitting between them. There are 13 residues in the CDR3. CDR3 in DNA: TGTGCCAGCAGTTTCAGGGTCCACACTGAAGCTTTCTTT. This encodes CASSFRVHTEAFF.

This clonotype was seen repeatedly, ten times or more. The chain links TRBV10-3 to TRBJ2-7, with D possibly TRBD1 on 6 matching bases. V gave up 3 bases and J gave up 0 bases, with 18 bases separating them. Germline V gene lookup returns CDR1 ENHRY and CDR2 SYGVKD. This CDR3 is built from 17 residues. The CDR3 sequence is CAISDPRQDRTSYEQYF. The DNA for the CDR3 is TGTGCCATCAGTGACCCCAGACAGGACCGGACCTCCTACGAGCAGTACTTC.

This clonotype has ten or more counts. This chain connects TRBV19 to TRBJ1-1; weak D call: TRBD1 (5 bases). This CDR3 contains 15 residues. Germline CDR1 LNHDA, CDR2 SQIVND (reference sequence). V was pared by 0 bases and J by 6 bases, with 14 bases between. The CDR3 region is CASSIDLPGLAEAFF. In nucleotides, the CDR3 is TGTGCCAGTAGTATAGATCTACCGGGACTCGCTGAAGCTTTCTTT.

The table lists this clonotype with many counts. The chain combines TRBV7-2 with TRBJ2-3; the D is unclear. Germline values: CDR1 SGHTA, CDR2 FQGNSA. The CDR3 is 12 residues long. V was clipped by 2 bases and J by 5 bases, with 5 bases between them. CDR3 in amino acids: CASSLLRDTQYF. The CDR3 DNA is TGTGCCAGCAGCTTACTCAGAGATACGCAGTATTTT.

This clonotype was seen at least ten times. The rearrangement links TRBV7-2 to TRBJ1-1, with D perhaps TRBD1 (5 bases). The CDR3 contains 14 residues. CDR1 and CDR2 from the germline V gene are SGHTA and FQGNSA. Trimming shortened V by 0 bases and J by 6 bases, and 11 bases separated the two germline ends. In nucleotides, the CDR3 is TGTGCCAGCAGCTTAGCCACATGGGGGGCTGAAGCTTTCTTT. Protein product: CASSLATWGAEAFF.

There are many counts of this clonotype. V and J are TRBV12-3 or TRBV12-4 and TRBJ2-7; 7 nucleotides match TRBD2. The CDR3 runs to 15 residues. Trimming took 6 bases from V and 0 from J; bases not matched to a gene: 8. CDR3 region: CASSPGEGRSYEQYV. The CDR3, as DNA: TGTGCCAGCAGCCCCGGGGAGGGCCGCTCCTACGAGCAGTACGTC.